Below, 32 T cell receptor beta chains from the same sample are listed, as sequenced in a study of CD8+ T cells in alopecia areata. As to treatment: oral pan-JAK inhibitor, 5-10 mg twice daily. Reverse transcription of extracted RNA yielded cDNA, which provided the sequencing template. Assay used: immunoSEQ multiplex PCR; TCRdb lists only in-frame clones, some missing. Among 64,000 or so clones, 46% were seen once, and the ten largest hold roughly 21%. This specimen consisted of CD8+ T cells sorted from blood, obtained at approximately week 39, from a patient treated with tofacitinib. The receptors come from a human donor with alopecia areata.

This clone is classed as medium-sized (0.01 to 0.1%). The chain combines TRBV14 with TRBJ2-5; possibly TRBD2 for D (5 bases). CDR1 is SGHDN, CDR2 FVKESK, per germline. Between the trimmed V and J ends, which lost 5 bases and 7 bases, there was a span of 11 bases. The CDR3 is 12 amino acids. The CDR3 reads CASSFGSGTQYF. DNA for the CDR3: TGTGCCAGCAGCTTTGGGAGCGGGACCCAGTACTTC.

The gene calls are TRBV19 and TRBJ2-7; 7 nucleotides line up with TRBD1. This CDR3 region has 15 residues. The V segment lost 9 bases and the J segment 0 bases; nucleotides outside the gene matches: 11. Germline V lookup: CDR1 LNHDA, CDR2 SQIVND (reference sequence). CDR3: CASTLRAGGSYEQYF. CDR3 DNA sequence: TGTGCCAGCACGCTTCGAGCAGGGGGCTCCTACGAGCAGTACTTC.

Only a few counts were recorded for this clone. The V gene is TRBV29-1, the J gene TRBJ2-3, with D perhaps TRBD2 (6 bases). The germline V gene encodes CDR1 SQVTM and CDR2 ANQGSEA. The germline V and J ends were trimmed by 0 bases and 5 bases, with 15 bases remaining between them. This CDR3 contains 15 residues. Written as DNA, the CDR3 is TGCAGCGTTGAAGATCTCGGAAGAGCGGGAGATACGCAGTATTTT. Amino acid sequence: CSVEDLGRAGDTQYF.

This chain uses TRBV30 with TRBJ2-1; no definite D call. Trimming left V 2 bases short and J 5 bases short, with 10 bases between. The CDR3 is made up of 13 amino acids. Looked up from germline, CDR1 is GTSNPN and CDR2 is SVGIG (reference sequence). The CDR3: CAWSLQSNNEQFF. The CDR3 coding sequence is TGTGCCTGGAGTTTACAGTCCAACAATGAGCAGTTCTTC.

This clone was picked up a small number of times. CDR3 sequence (DNA): TGTGCCAGCAGCCCACGGGACGATACGCAGTATTTT. This codes for CASSPRDDTQYF. The chain links TRBV9 to TRBJ2-3, with D tentatively TRBD1 or TRBD2 (5 bases each). From germline, CDR1 is SGDLS and CDR2 YYNGEE. V was trimmed by 4 bases and J by 6 bases, leaving 9 bases between them. The CDR3 has 12 amino acids.

The chain links TRBV29-1 to TRBJ2-1, with D uncertain. The V end was cut by 5 bases, the J end by 5 bases, with 4 bases between. This CDR3 region has 10 residues. In germline, CDR1 is SQVTM, CDR2 ANQGSEA. The DNA for the CDR3 is TGCAGCGTTCGGGACAATGAGCAGTTCTTC. It codes for CSVRDNEQFF.

This clone was observed a handful of times. V and J are TRBV7-2 and TRBJ2-1, with 7 positions matching TRBD1. V shed 5 bases and J 4 bases; nucleotides not matched to a gene: 11. CDR1 and CDR2 from the germline V gene are SGHTA and FQGNSA. The CDR3 runs 16 residues. CDR3 DNA: TGTGCCAGCAGCCTGAAGGGGGCAGTTCAGTACAATGAGCAGTTCTTC. Its protein product is CASSLKGAVQYNEQFF.

The chain uses TRBV5-1 and TRBJ2-7; no reliable D call. Germline loops: CDR1 SGHRS, CDR2 YFSETQ. The V end lost 2 bases, the J end lost 5 bases, and 5 bases lay between the germline ends. The CDR3 has 11 amino acids. CDR3 in DNA: TGCGCCAGCAGCTTTAACCACGAGCAGTACTTC. Protein sequence: CASSFNHEQYF.

The chain recombines TRBV13 with TRBJ2-1, with D unclear. The CDR3 runs to 12 residues. Germline V gene data show CDR1 as PRHDT and CDR2 as FYEKMQ (reference sequence). V was cut by 1 base and J by 7 bases, with 5 bases left in between. The CDR3 sequence: CASSLVGNEQFF. DNA of the CDR3: TGTGCCAGCAGCTTAGTAGGGAATGAGCAGTTCTTC.

This clone was picked up a small number of times. The CDR3 DNA reads as TGTGCCAGCAGCCAGGGATCCTACGAGCAGTACTTC. Protein sequence: CASSQGSYEQYF. This sequence joins TRBV7-9 and TRBJ2-7; TRBD1 might be the D (5 bases). With 5 bases removed from V and 1 base from J, the gap between germline ends came to 6 bases. The CDR3 totals 12 residues. Looked up from germline, CDR1 is SEHNR and CDR2 is FQNEAQ (reference sequence).

In this sample, this clone turned up a few times. The chain has TRBV28 and TRBJ2-3; no clear D. V was shortened by 3 bases and J by 5 bases, with 6 bases between the two germline ends. Germline V gene lookup returns CDR1 MDHEN and CDR2 SYDVKM. This CDR3 has 12 amino acids. This CDR3 reads CASSFYKDTQYF. CDR3 nucleotide sequence: TGTGCCAGCAGTTTCTATAAAGATACGCAGTATTTT.

The rearrangement uses TRBV5-6 and TRBJ2-5; TRBD2 might be the D (6 bases). This CDR3 region has 12 residues. Germline V CDR1 and CDR2: SGHDT, YYEEEE. V lost 0 bases to trimming and J lost 12 bases, with 12 bases between them. CDR3 sequence: CASSLGLGAEYF. In DNA form, the CDR3 reads TGTGCCAGCAGCTTGGGACTAGGGGCCGAGTACTTC.

The chain recombines TRBV23-1 with TRBJ1-5; D is unresolved. TRBV23-1 is sorted into the ORF group, with uncertain function. This CDR3 is 16 amino acids long. Between the trimmed V and J ends, which lost 0 bases and 4 bases, there was a span of 13 bases. The DNA for the CDR3 is TGCGCCAGCAGTCAATCAAACGTTCGGGCGAATCAGCCCCAGCATTTT. This gives the protein CASSQSNVRANQPQHF.

The rearrangement links TRBV4-3 to TRBJ2-1; the match to TRBD2 covers 11 bases. The CDR3 spans 17 residues. J lost 0 bases, V lost 4 bases, and 5 bases had no gene match. Looked up from germline, CDR1 is LGHNA and CDR2 is YSLEER. The CDR3 is CASSPGTSGSSYNEQFF. In DNA form, the CDR3 reads TGCGCCAGCAGCCCCGGGACTAGCGGATCCTCCTACAATGAGCAGTTCTTC.

The sample holds one count of this clone. The chain has TRBV6-6 and TRBJ2-7; D is unclear. V was clipped by 7 bases and J by 0 bases, with 16 bases between them. The germline V gene encodes CDR1 MNHNY and CDR2 SVGAGI (reference sequence). The CDR3 length is 15 residues. The CDR3 DNA reads TGTGCCAGCACCAACGCGCGCACAAGCTCCTACGAGCAGTACTTC. It is translated as CASTNARTSSYEQYF.

The chain links TRBV2 to TRBJ2-7; TRBD1 matches at 8 bases. J lost 2 bases, V lost 4 bases, and 4 bases had no gene match. The CDR3 is 14 residues long. Germline V gene lookup returns CDR1 SNHLY and CDR2 FYNNEI. CDR3 sequence (DNA): TGTGCCAGCAGTGGGCCAGGGGGCACCTACGAGCAGTACTTC. Translating it yields CASSGPGGTYEQYF.

This clone was found a few times. V and J are TRBV28 and TRBJ2-4; maybe TRBD2 (5 bases). Trimming removed 5 bases at V and 2 bases at J, with 13 bases between. CDR3 length: 15 amino acids. Germline loops: CDR1 MDHEN, CDR2 SYDVKM. CDR3 coding DNA: TGTGCCAGCAGTCCGACCCGGGATTCCAAAAACATTCAGTACTTC. Encoded protein: CASSPTRDSKNIQYF.

This clone was seen only a few times. V and J are TRBV5-1 and TRBJ2-1, with 7 positions matching TRBD2. Losses at the gene ends were 4 bases for V and 7 bases for J; bases not matched to a gene: 8. The CDR3 totals 14 residues. Germline values: CDR1 SGHRS, CDR2 YFSETQ. CDR3 in amino acids: CASSAVFGGNEQFF. The CDR3 DNA reads TGCGCCAGCAGCGCCGTTTTCGGGGGGAATGAGCAGTTCTTC. The variable domain in full, with the rest retrieved from reference TRBV5-1 and TRBJ2-1, is KAGVTQTPRYLIKTRGQQVTLSCSPISGHRSVSWYQQTPGQGLQFLFEYFSETQRNKGNFPGRFSGRQFSNSRSEMNVSTLELGDSALYLCASSAVFGGNEQFFGPGTRLTVL.

The chain combines TRBV9 with TRBJ2-7; weak D call: TRBD2 (6 bases). The V gene lost 3 bases and the J gene lost 3 bases, with 13 bases spanning the gap. This CDR3 comprises 14 residues. CDR1 SGDLS and CDR2 YYNGEE come from the germline V gene. DNA for the CDR3: TGTGCCAGCAGCGCGAACGGAGGGAGCTACGAGCAGTACTTC. It codes for CASSANGGSYEQYF.

A few counts support this clone. V gene TRBV19 combines with J gene TRBJ2-4; D is perhaps TRBD1 (6 bases). CDR1 and CDR2 (germline): LNHDA, SQIVND (reference sequence). Trimming took off 4 bases at V and 0 bases at J, with 10 bases between the two ends. CDR3 length: 15 amino acids. As DNA, the CDR3 is TGTGCCAGTAGTAACAGGGTGGTAGCCAAAAACATTCAGTACTTC. Translating gives CASSNRVVAKNIQYF.

The chain couples TRBV6-5 to TRBJ2-1, with D perhaps TRBD2 (6 bases). Trimming left V 6 bases short and J 15 bases short, with 27 bases between. CDR1 MNHEY and CDR2 SVGAGI come from the germline V gene. The CDR3 runs 15 residues. The CDR3 nucleotides are TGTGCCAGCAGCCTCGGGATAGCGGAACTTCGAGAAATGTTCTTC. It specifies CASSLGIAELREMFF.

The rearrangement joins TRBV11-1 to TRBJ2-5, with 8 bases that match TRBD2. CDR1 and CDR2 from the germline V gene are SGHAT and FQDESV (reference sequence). CDR3 length: 13 amino acids. V was clipped by 3 bases and J by 6 bases; unmatched bases: 3. CDR3 region: CASSFRGGKTQYF. In DNA, the CDR3 is TGTGCCAGCAGCTTCCGCGGGGGGAAGACCCAGTACTTC.

CDR3 sequence (DNA): TGTGCCAGCAGCTTAGGAGGCCGGGAGGGCCGAAATATAGGCGACACAGATACGCAGTATTTT. The encoded protein is CASSLGGREGRNIGDTDTQYF. V is TRBV13 and J is TRBJ2-3, with 8 nucleotides matching TRBD2. CDR1 and CDR2 (germline): PRHDT, FYEKMQ (reference sequence). The CDR3 is 21 amino acids. The J segment lost 2 bases and the V segment lost 0 bases, leaving 19 bases of the junction unmatched.

The genes are TRBV27 and TRBJ2-7; tentative D call: TRBD1 (5 bases). CDR3 length: 14 amino acids. With 5 bases removed from V and 5 bases from J, the gap between germline ends came to 16 bases. CDR1 and CDR2 from the germline V gene are MNHEY and SMNVEV (reference sequence). In nucleotides, the CDR3 is TGTGCCAGCAGTGGCGTCGACAGACTCCACGAGCAGTACTTC. This translates into CASSGVDRLHEQYF.

This clone was counted only a few times. This chain's CDR3 is CASGYAHNEQFF. For the CDR3, the DNA is TGTGCCAGCGGCTATGCCCACAATGAGCAGTTCTTC. The V gene is TRBV25-1, the J gene TRBJ2-1, with D unclear. Germline assignment: CDR1 MGHDK and CDR2 SYGVNS. Trimming removed 8 bases from V and 5 bases from J, with 10 bases in between. This CDR3 spans 12 amino acids.

The sample holds a few counts of this clone. The chain is built from TRBV29-1 and TRBJ2-3; 11 bases line up with TRBD2. Trimming removed 5 bases from V and 4 bases from J; junction bases left unmatched: 5. Germline V gene sequence: CDR1 SQVTM, CDR2 ANQGSEA. This CDR3 contains 14 residues. For the CDR3, the DNA is TGCAGCGTTAAACTAGCGGGAGAGGCAGATACGCAGTATTTT. Its translation: CSVKLAGEADTQYF.

The rearrangement uses TRBV4-1 and TRBJ2-7; no reliable D call. The CDR3 length is 14 residues. Trimming shortened V by 0 bases and J by 3 bases, and 9 bases separated the two germline ends. CDR1 and CDR2 (germline): MGHRA, YSYEKL. CDR3 nucleotide sequence: TGCGCCAGCAGCCAAGATATACCAGACTACGAGCAGTACTTC. Its translation is CASSQDIPDYEQYF.

The chain has TRBV30 and TRBJ2-5; 7 bases line up with TRBD1. V shed 0 bases and J 4 bases; nucleotides not matched to a gene: 8. CDR1 is GTSNPN, CDR2 SVGIG, per germline (reference sequence). This CDR3 has 15 amino acids. The CDR3 here is CAWSVVGGSGETQYF. As DNA, the CDR3 is TGTGCCTGGAGTGTAGTAGGGGGCTCGGGAGAGACCCAGTACTTC.

This clone was seen a handful of times. A far larger clone is one base from this, pointing to a likely read error. Other DNA variants within this sample encode the same CDR3. The chain recombines TRBV4-1 with TRBJ2-7; possible D gene TRBD2, 6 bases. The CDR3 extends over 16 amino acids. From germline, CDR1 is MGHRA and CDR2 YSYEKL. Trimming took off 0 bases at V and 0 bases at J, with 12 bases between the two ends. Here the CDR3 reads CASSQDSTSPSYEQYF. In DNA form, the CDR3 reads TGCGCCAGCAGCCAAGATTCGACTAGTCCCTCCTACGAGCAGTACTTC.

This clone was counted between two and nine times. The V and J genes are TRBV7-9 and TRBJ2-1; 10 nucleotides line up with TRBD2. This CDR3 is 14 amino acids long. J lost 8 bases, V lost 5 bases, and 6 bases had no gene match. The germline V gene encodes CDR1 SEHNR and CDR2 FQNEAQ (reference sequence). CDR3 amino acids: CASSPTSGIDEQFF. CDR3 DNA sequence: TGTGCCAGCAGCCCTACTAGCGGGATCGATGAGCAGTTCTTC.

This clone was seen a handful of times. This rearrangement joins TRBV27 to TRBJ2-6, with a possible D match to TRBD2 (5 bases). Trimming took 5 bases from V and 0 from J, leaving 11 bases between them. The CDR3 extends over 16 amino acids. Germline V gives CDR1 MNHEY, CDR2 SMNVEV (reference sequence). CDR3 nucleotide sequence: TGTGCCAGCAGTAGGCTCGGGAACTCTGGGGCCAACGTCCTGACTTTC. Its protein product is CASSRLGNSGANVLTF.

In its sample, this clone was seen a few times. J is TRBJ2-7 and V is TRBV30; 14 nucleotides line up with TRBD2. With 0 bases clipped from V and 3 bases from J, the junction kept 16 bases outside the gene matches. The CDR3 length is 20 residues. Germline V gene data show CDR1 as GTSNPN and CDR2 as SVGIG (reference sequence). CDR3 sequence reads: CAWSVFIGTSGRGGVYEQYF. The CDR3, as DNA: TGTGCCTGGAGTGTCTTCATCGGGACTAGCGGGAGAGGTGGGGTCTACGAGCAGTACTTC.